This passage covers 7 T cell receptor beta chains from one sample sequenced in a study of early T cells in non-severe SARS-CoV-2 infection. TCRdb itself ran the 5' RACE reads through MiXCR, one entry per CDR3 protein. Of about 77,000 distinct CDR3 sequences detected, roughly 9.4% appear once; the ten largest clones hold approximately 4.8%. What was sequenced was whole blood. The source of these receptors is an adult who was a healthcare worker with PCR-confirmed SARS-CoV-2 infection or an uninfected control (not recorded which).

This clonotype was counted ten times or more. The chain links TRBV6-5 to TRBJ2-7; 9 positions match TRBD1. The CDR3 has 14 residues. V gave up 5 bases and J gave up 3 bases; unmatched junction bases: 5. Per the germline V gene, CDR1 is MNHEY and CDR2 is SVGAGI. CDR3 in amino acids: CASSPLTGGYEQYF. The CDR3 nucleotides read TGTGCCAGCAGTCCACTGACAGGGGGCTACGAGCAGTACTTC.

This clonotype was detected only a few times. The chain joins TRBV5-1 to TRBJ2-7; D is uncertain. CDR1 SGHRS and CDR2 YFSETQ come from the germline V gene. The CDR3 has 13 amino acids. The germline V and J ends were trimmed by 5 bases and 2 bases, with 11 bases remaining between them. The DNA for the CDR3 is TGCGCCAGCAGGAGAGACCGGCCCTACGAGCAGTACTTC. Translated: CASRRDRPYEQYF.

There are many counts of this clonotype. The chain is built from TRBV28 and TRBJ2-7, with D maybe TRBD1 (6 bases). Trimming pared 6 bases from V and 3 bases from J, leaving 12 bases between. The germline V gene has CDR1 MDHEN and CDR2 SYDVKM. This CDR3 region has 13 residues. CDR3 sequence reads: CASSLTGNYEQYF. As DNA, the CDR3 is TGTGCCAGCAGCCTCACAGGGAACTACGAGCAGTACTTC.

This clonotype was found many times. The chain employs TRBV2 and TRBJ2-3, with D possibly being TRBD2 (6 bases). In germline, CDR1 is SNHLY, CDR2 FYNNEI. Trimming stripped 6 bases from V and 4 bases from J, with 14 bases between. This CDR3 has 14 amino acids. The DNA of the CDR3 is TGTGCCAGCAGCCAGGAGGGCCGCGCAGATACGCAGTATTTT. This translates into CASSQEGRADTQYF.

Only a few counts were recorded for this clonotype. V and J are TRBV20-1 and TRBJ1-1, with D uncertain. Germline V CDR1 and CDR2: DFQATT, SNEGSKA (reference sequence). The CDR3 loop spans 14 amino acids. The V end lost 0 bases, the J end lost 0 bases, and 8 bases lay between the germline ends. The CDR3 coding sequence is TGCAGTGCTAGAGATGGGTCCATGAACACTGAAGCTTTCTTT. This encodes CSARDGSMNTEAFF.

This chain uses TRBV7-8 with TRBJ1-2; D is unresolved. Trimming took 1 base from V and 4 from J, leaving 10 bases between them. CDR1 SGHVS and CDR2 FQNEAQ come from the germline V gene. This CDR3 has 14 amino acids. The CDR3 is CASSLGGMVYGYTF. CDR3 nucleotides: TGTGCCAGCAGCTTAGGCGGGATGGTCTATGGCTACACCTTC.

This clonotype was picked up many times. The V and J genes are TRBV12-3 or TRBV12-4 and TRBJ1-1; tentatively, D is TRBD1 (5 bases). The CDR3 spans 13 residues. V lost 2 bases, J lost 5 bases, and 9 bases lay in between. The CDR3, as DNA: TGTGCCAGCAGTTTATTCGGGGCAACTGAAGCTTTCTTT. Protein sequence: CASSLFGATEAFF.